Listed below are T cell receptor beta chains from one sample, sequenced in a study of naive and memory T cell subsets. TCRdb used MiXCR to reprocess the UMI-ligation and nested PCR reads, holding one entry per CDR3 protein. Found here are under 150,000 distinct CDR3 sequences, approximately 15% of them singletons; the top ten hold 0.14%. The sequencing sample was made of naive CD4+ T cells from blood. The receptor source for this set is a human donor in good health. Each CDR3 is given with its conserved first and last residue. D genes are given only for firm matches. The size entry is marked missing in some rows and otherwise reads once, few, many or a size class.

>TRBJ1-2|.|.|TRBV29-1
CSARDRNYGYTF
TGCAGCGCAAGAGACAGGAACTATGGCTACACCTTC
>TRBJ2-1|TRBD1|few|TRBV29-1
CSVEITGGPYNEQFF
TGCAGCGTTGAGATAACAGGGGGCCCCTACAATGAGCAGTTCTTC
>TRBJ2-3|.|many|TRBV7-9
CASSGPGGHLTDTQYF
TGTGCCAGCAGCGGGCCCGGGGGGCACCTCACAGATACGCAGTATTTT
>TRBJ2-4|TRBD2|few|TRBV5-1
CASSWGTSGNIQYF
TGCGCCAGCAGCTGGGGGACTAGCGGAAACATTCAGTACTTC
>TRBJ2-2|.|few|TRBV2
CASSVGAPPGELFF
TGTGCCAGCAGTGTCGGGGCCCCCCCGGGGGAGCTGTTTTTT
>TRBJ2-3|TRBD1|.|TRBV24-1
CATSDQGQLKTDTQYF
TGTGCCACCAGTGATCAGGGACAGCTGAAGACAGATACGCAGTATTTT
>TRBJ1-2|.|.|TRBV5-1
CATNPAGETYGYTF
TGCGCCACCAACCCTGCAGGGGAGACCTATGGCTACACCTTC
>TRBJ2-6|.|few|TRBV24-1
CATSDSSSGANVLTF
TGTGCCACCAGTGATAGCAGCTCTGGGGCCAACGTCCTGACTTTC
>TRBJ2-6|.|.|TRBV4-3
CASSQDYPSGANVLTF
TGCGCCAGCAGCCAAGATTATCCCTCTGGGGCCAACGTCCTGACTTTC
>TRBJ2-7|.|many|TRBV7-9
CASSLGRDGPSMKQYF
TGTGCCAGCAGCTTAGGCCGGGACGGGCCGAGTATGAAGCAGTACTTC
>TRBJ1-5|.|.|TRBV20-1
CSAISGSNQPQHF
TGCAGTGCCATTTCAGGGTCCAATCAGCCCCAGCATTTT
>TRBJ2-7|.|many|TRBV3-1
CASSQLEVYEQYF
TGTGCCAGCAGCCAATTGGAGGTTTACGAGCAGTACTTC
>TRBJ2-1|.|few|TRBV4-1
CASSQTAFVEQFF
TGCGCCAGCAGCCAAACTGCGTTCGTTGAGCAGTTCTTC
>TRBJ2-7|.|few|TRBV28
CASSLYPPKGTGIFSYEQYF
TGTGCCAGCAGTTTATACCCCCCGAAGGGAACAGGGATCTTCTCCTACGAGCAGTACTTC
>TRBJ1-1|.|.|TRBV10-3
CAISEQDTEAFF
TGTGCCATCAGTGAGCAGGACACTGAAGCTTTCTTT
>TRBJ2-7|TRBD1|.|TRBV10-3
CATVTGSSYEQYF
TGTGCCACGGTGACAGGGAGCTCCTACGAGCAGTACTTC
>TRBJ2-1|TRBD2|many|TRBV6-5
CASSYVASGLSSYNEQFF
TGTGCCAGCAGTTACGTGGCTAGCGGGCTGAGCTCCTACAATGAGCAGTTCTTC
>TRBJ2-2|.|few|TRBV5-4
CASSLDGAGDGELFF
TGTGCCAGCAGCTTGGACGGAGCCGGTGACGGGGAGCTGTTTTTT
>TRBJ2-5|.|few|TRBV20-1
CSATQETQYF
TGCAGTGCCACCCAAGAGACCCAGTACTTC
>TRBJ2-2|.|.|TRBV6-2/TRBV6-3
CASSYSSSNTGELFF
TGTGCCAGCAGTTACTCGAGCAGCAACACCGGGGAGCTGTTTTTT
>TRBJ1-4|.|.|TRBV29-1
CSGSTATNEKLFF
TGCAGCGGGAGCACGGCAACTAATGAAAAACTGTTTTTT
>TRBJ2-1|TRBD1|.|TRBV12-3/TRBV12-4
CASSFAGQAYNEQFF
TGTGCCAGCAGTTTTGCGGGACAGGCCTACAATGAGCAGTTCTTC
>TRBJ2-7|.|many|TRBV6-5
CASTQPGVSYEQYF
TGTGCCAGCACCCAACCAGGGGTCTCCTACGAGCAGTACTTC
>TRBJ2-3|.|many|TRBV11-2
CASSFVRDLSTDTQYF
TGTGCCAGCAGCTTCGTAAGGGACTTAAGCACAGATACGCAGTATTTT
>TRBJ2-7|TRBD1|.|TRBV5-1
CASSAGQGMDEQYF
TGCGCCAGCAGCGCGGGACAGGGAATGGACGAGCAGTACTTC
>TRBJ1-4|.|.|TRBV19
CASTPSSTDPGKLFF
TGTGCCAGTACCCCAAGTTCGACAGACCCGGGAAAACTGTTTTTT
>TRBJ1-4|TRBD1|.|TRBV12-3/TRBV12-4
CASSLAGPGDRLFF
TGTGCCAGCAGTTTGGCGGGGCCGGGGGACAGACTGTTTTTT
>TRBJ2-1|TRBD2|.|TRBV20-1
CSASTGGTYNEQFF
TGCAGTGCTAGCACGGGAGGGACCTACAATGAGCAGTTCTTC
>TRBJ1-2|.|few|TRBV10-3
CAISAGASGYTF
TGTGCCATCAGTGCTGGGGCTAGTGGCTACACCTTC
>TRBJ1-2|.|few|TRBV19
CASNSPGYGYGYTF
TGTGCCAGTAATTCTCCCGGTTACGGCTATGGCTACACCTTC
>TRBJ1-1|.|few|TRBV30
CAWSYRQEAFF
TGTGCCTGGAGTTATCGACAGGAAGCTTTCTTT
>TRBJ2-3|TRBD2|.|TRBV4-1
CASSHQQRELLSAAQYF
TGCGCCAGCAGCCATCAACAGCGGGAGTTGCTTTCGGCTGCGCAGTATTTT
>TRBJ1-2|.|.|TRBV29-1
CSVIGGNYGYTF
TGCAGCGTTATAGGGGGGAACTATGGCTACACCTTC
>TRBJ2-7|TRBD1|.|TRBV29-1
CSVRTGKAYEQYF
TGCAGCGTTAGGACAGGGAAGGCCTACGAGCAGTACTTC
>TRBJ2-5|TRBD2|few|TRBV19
CASNGRRQETQYF
TGTGCCAGTAACGGGAGGAGGCAAGAGACCCAGTACTTC
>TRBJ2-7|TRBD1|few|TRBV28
CASSSFGTGGRYEQYF
TGTGCCAGCAGTTCATTTGGGACAGGGGGTAGGTACGAGCAGTACTTC
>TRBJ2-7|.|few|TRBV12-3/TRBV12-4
CASSQSGAGTYEQYF
TGTGCCAGCAGTCAGTCGGGCGCGGGAACCTACGAGCAGTACTTC
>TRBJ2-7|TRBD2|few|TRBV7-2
CASSPGLAGAYEQYF
TGTGCCAGCAGCCCAGGACTAGCGGGAGCCTACGAGCAGTACTTC
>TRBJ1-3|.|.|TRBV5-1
CASSPGHEGNTIYF
TGCGCCAGCAGCCCCGGACACGAGGGAAACACCATATATTTT
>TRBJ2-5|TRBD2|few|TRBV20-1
CSAGELAGVKQETQYF
TGCAGTGCCGGGGAACTAGCGGGAGTAAAGCAAGAGACCCAGTACTTC
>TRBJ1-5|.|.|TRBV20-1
CSARGWGNSNQPQHF
TGCAGTGCTAGAGGGTGGGGTAACAGCAATCAGCCCCAGCATTTT
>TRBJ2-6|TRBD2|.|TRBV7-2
CASSLFRGDGANVLTF
TGTGCCAGCAGCTTATTCCGGGGGGACGGGGCCAACGTCCTGACTTTC
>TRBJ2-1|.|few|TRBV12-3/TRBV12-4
CASRRLVGHNEQFF
TGTGCCAGCAGGAGACTAGTTGGGCACAATGAGCAGTTCTTC
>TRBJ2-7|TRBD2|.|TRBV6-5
CASSRGRGYEQYF
TGTGCCAGCAGCCGCGGGAGAGGCTACGAGCAGTACTTC
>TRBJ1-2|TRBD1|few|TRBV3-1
CASSQTGTGSRGYTF
TGTGCCAGCAGCCAAACCGGGACAGGGTCTCGTGGCTACACCTTC
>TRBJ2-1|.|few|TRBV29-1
CSVDASNNEQFF
TGCAGCGTTGATGCCTCAAACAATGAGCAGTTCTTC
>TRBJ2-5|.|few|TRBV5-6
CASSLGAGVGETQYF
TGTGCCAGCAGCTTGGGCGCAGGGGTCGGGGAGACCCAGTACTTC
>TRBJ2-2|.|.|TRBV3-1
CASASQGLAGELFF
TGTGCCAGCGCCTCTCAGGGGCTGGCCGGGGAGCTGTTTTTT
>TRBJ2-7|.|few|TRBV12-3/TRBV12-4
CASSLQGSEQYF
TGTGCCAGCAGTCTACAGGGTTCCGAGCAGTACTTC
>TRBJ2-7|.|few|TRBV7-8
CASSSYWTAPFPYEQYF
TGTGCCAGCAGCTCATATTGGACAGCTCCTTTCCCCTACGAGCAGTACTTC